The rows below give T cell receptor beta chains drawn from one sample of a study of cytomegalovirus exposure and HLA in healthy donors. TCRdb's copy holds only in-frame clones and misses some; the assay was immunoSEQ multiplex PCR. The sample records approximately 70,000 clones, around two thirds being singletons. Material: PBMCs. These receptors were taken from a woman aged 45-59 years in good health and CMV-seropositive. The CDR3 runs from the conserved cysteine through the conserved F or W. Fields, in order: V gene, D gene, clone size, J gene, CDR3 protein, CDR3 DNA. The D gene is left open where the match is weak. Rows may omit the clone size; those that give it use once, few, many or a size class.

V: TRBV10-1; D: -; size: once; J: TRBJ2-3; CDR3: CASSQGLAESTDTQYF; DNA: TGCGCCAGCAGTCAGGGGCTAGCGGAAAGCACAGATACGCAGTATTTT
V: TRBV5-6; D: -; size: -; J: TRBJ1-4; CDR3: CASSRPDKDQDEKLFF; DNA: TGTGCCAGCAGCAGGCCCGACAAGGATCAAGACGAAAAACTGTTTTTT
V: TRBV18; D: -; size: -; J: TRBJ1-5; CDR3: CASSPGIQGSNQPQHF; DNA: TGTGCCAGCTCACCGGGAATTCAGGGAAGCAATCAGCCCCAGCATTTT
V: TRBV6-1; D: -; size: few; J: TRBJ2-7; CDR3: CASSDGYEQYF; DNA: TGTGCCAGCAGTGACGGGTACGAGCAGTACTTC
V: TRBV29-1; D: -; size: once; J: TRBJ2-3; CDR3: CSVEDRASTDTQYF; DNA: TGCAGCGTTGAAGATAGAGCTAGCACAGATACGCAGTATTTT
V: TRBV19; D: -; size: -; J: TRBJ2-1; CDR3: CASSMAGRGRGEQFF; DNA: TGTGCCAGTAGTATGGCGGGAAGGGGTAGAGGTGAGCAGTTCTTC
V: TRBV18; D: TRBD1; size: -; J: TRBJ1-6; CDR3: CASSNTGTGTSPLHF; DNA: TGTGCCAGCTCAAATACCGGGACAGGGACTTCACCCCTCCACTTT
V: TRBV7-2; D: -; size: -; J: TRBJ2-1; CDR3: CASSTRDKRLGYNEQFF; DNA: TGTGCCAGCAGCACCCGGGACAAGAGGTTGGGGTACAATGAGCAGTTCTTC
V: TRBV6-4; D: TRBD1; size: -; J: TRBJ1-1; CDR3: CASSAGQGNTEAFF; DNA: TGTGCCAGCAGTGCAGGACAGGGGAACACTGAAGCTTTCTTT
V: TRBV7-2; D: TRBD1; size: -; J: TRBJ1-1; CDR3: CASSFTGGAGTEAFF; DNA: TGTGCCAGCAGCTTTACAGGGGGCGCAGGGACTGAAGCTTTCTTT
V: TRBV27; D: TRBD2; size: -; J: TRBJ2-3; CDR3: CASSSVAGGPFRDTQYF; DNA: TGTGCCAGCAGTTCGGTAGCGGGGGGGCCGTTTAGAGATACGCAGTATTTT
V: TRBV30; D: -; size: -; J: TRBJ1-5; CDR3: CAWNPGSNQPQHF; DNA: TGTGCCTGGAATCCGGGAAGCAATCAGCCCCAGCATTTT
V: TRBV29-1; D: -; size: once; J: TRBJ2-5; CDR3: CSVVPPPPLQETQYF; DNA: TGCAGCGTTGTCCCCCCCCCGCCACTCCAAGAGACCCAGTACTTC
V: TRBV29-1; D: TRBD2; size: -; J: TRBJ2-1; CDR3: CSVGLAEYNEQFF; DNA: TGCAGCGTTGGACTAGCGGAATACAATGAGCAGTTCTTC
V: TRBV5-1; D: -; size: -; J: TRBJ2-7; CDR3: CASSLGVKRSYEQYF; DNA: TGCGCCAGCAGCTTGGGGGTCAAGCGGTCCTACGAGCAGTACTTC